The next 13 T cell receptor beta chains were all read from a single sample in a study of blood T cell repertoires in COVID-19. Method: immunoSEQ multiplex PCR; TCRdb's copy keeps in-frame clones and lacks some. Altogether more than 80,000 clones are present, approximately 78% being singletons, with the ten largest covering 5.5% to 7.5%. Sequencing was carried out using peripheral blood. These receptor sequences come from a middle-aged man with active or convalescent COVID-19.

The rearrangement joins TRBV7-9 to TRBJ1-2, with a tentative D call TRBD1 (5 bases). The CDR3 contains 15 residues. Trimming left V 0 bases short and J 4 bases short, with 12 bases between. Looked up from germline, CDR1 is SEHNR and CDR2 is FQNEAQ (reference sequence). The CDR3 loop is CASSLAGEGGYGYTF. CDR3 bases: TGTGCCAGCAGCTTAGCAGGGGAGGGAGGCTATGGCTACACCTTC.

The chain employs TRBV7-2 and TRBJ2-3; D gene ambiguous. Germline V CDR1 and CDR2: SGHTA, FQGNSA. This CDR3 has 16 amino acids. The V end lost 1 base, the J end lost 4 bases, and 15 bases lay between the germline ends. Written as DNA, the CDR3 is TGTGCCAGCAGCTTAGTGGGCACCCCTGAAGCAGATACGCAGTATTTT. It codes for CASSLVGTPEADTQYF.

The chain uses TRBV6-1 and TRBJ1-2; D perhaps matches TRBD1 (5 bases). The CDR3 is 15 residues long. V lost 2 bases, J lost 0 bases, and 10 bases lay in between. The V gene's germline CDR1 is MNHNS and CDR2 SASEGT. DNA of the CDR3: TGTGCCAGCAGTGAAATGGCAGGGCCTAACTATGGCTACACCTTC. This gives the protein CASSEMAGPNYGYTF.

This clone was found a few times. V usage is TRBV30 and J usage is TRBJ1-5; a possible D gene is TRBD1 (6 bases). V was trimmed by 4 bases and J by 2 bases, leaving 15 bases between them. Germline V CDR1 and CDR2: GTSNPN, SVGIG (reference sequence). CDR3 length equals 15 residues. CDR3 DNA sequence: TGTGCCTGGATGTTGCAGGGGCCCGGCAATCAGCCCCAGCATTTT. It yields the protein CAWMLQGPGNQPQHF.

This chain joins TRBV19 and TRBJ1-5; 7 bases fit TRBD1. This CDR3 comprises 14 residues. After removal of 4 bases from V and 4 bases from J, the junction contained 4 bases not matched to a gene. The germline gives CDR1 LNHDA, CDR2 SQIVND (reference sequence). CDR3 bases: TGTGCCAGTAGTAGAGGGACAGAGAATCAGCCCCAGCATTTT. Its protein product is CASSRGTENQPQHF. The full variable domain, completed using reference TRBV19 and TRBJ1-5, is DGGITQSPKYLFRKEGQNVTLSCEQNLNHDAMYWYRQDPGQGLRLIYYSQIVNDFQKGDIAEGYSVSREKKESFPLTVTSAQKNPTAFYLCASSRGTENQPQHFGDGTRLSIL.

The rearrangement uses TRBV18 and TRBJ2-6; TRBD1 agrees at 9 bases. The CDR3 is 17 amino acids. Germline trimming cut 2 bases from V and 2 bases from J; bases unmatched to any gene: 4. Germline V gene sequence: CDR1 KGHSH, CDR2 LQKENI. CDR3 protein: CASSPTGGAPGANVLTF. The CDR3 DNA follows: TGTGCCAGCTCACCAACAGGGGGCGCCCCTGGGGCCAACGTCCTGACTTTC.

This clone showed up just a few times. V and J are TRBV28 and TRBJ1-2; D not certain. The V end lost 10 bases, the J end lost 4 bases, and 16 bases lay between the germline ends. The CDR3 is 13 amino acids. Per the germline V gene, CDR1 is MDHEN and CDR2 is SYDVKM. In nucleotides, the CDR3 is TGTGCCACCTTTCGGGGAAGGTTCTATGGCTACACCTTC. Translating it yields CATFRGRFYGYTF.

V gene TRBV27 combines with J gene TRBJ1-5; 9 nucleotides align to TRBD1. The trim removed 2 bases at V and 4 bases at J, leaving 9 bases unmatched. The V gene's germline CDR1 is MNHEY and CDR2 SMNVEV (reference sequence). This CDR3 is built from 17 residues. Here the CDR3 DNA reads TGTGCCAGCAGTTTAAGGGGGGACAGGGTGTGGAATCAGCCCCAGCATTTT. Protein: CASSLRGDRVWNQPQHF.

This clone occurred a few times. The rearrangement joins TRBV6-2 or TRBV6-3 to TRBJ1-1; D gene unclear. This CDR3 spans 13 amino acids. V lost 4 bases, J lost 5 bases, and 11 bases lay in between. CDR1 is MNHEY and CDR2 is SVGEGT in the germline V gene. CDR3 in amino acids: CASSWSYGTEAFF. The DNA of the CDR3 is TGTGCCAGCAGTTGGAGTTATGGGACTGAAGCTTTCTTT.

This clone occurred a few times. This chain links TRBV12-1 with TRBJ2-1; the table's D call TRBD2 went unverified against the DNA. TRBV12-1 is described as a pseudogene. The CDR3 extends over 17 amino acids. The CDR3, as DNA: TGTGCCAGCAGCTTTGCCCTCGGACTAGCGGGGGGGCACGAGCAGTTCTTC. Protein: CASSFALGLAGGHEQFF.

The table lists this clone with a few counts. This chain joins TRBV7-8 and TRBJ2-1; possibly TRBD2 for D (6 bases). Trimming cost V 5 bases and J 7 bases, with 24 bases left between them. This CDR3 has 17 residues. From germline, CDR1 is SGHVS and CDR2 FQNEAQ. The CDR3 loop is CASSPLPSRDFGNEQFF. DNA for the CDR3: TGTGCCAGCAGCCCGTTACCGAGCCGGGACTTCGGGAATGAGCAGTTCTTC.

In DNA, the CDR3 is TGTGCCAGCAGCAACAAAGGACAGGGAACGTATGGCTACACCTTC. It yields the protein CASSNKGQGTYGYTF. V gene TRBV21-1 combines with J gene TRBJ1-2; the tabulated D call, TRBD1, remains unverified against the DNA. TRBV21-1 is shown as a pseudogene. This CDR3 is built from 15 residues.

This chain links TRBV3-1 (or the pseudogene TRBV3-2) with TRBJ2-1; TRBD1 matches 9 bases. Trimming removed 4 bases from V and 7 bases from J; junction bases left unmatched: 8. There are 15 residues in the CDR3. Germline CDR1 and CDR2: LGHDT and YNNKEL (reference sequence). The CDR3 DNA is TGTGCCAGCAGCCGACAGACAGGGGGTTTTAATGAGCAGTTCTTC. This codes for CASSRQTGGFNEQFF.